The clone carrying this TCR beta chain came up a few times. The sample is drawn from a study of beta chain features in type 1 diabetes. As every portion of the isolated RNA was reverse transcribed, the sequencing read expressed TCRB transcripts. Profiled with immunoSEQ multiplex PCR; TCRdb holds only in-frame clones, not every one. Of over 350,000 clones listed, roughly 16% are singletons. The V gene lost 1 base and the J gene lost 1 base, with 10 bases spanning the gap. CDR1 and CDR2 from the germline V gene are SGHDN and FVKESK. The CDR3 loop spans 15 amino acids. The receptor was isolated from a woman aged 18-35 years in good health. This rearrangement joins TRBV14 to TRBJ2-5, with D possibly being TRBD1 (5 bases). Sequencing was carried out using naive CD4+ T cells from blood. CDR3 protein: CASSQVGRGQETQYF. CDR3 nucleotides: TGTGCCAGCAGCCAAGTGGGTAGGGGCCAAGAGACCCAGTACTTC.